This T cell receptor beta chain was captured by sequencing in a study of memory CD4+ T cells and cytomegalovirus serostatus. Looking at the study overall: Of the healthy Belgian adults, 8 to 10 were CMV seropositive and more than 20 seronegative. Study-level findings and limits: Each of approximately 69 CMV-associated TCRbeta sequences occurred in one to five individuals.

As to this clone: Its antigen is still unknown.

The sort gate was single viable CD3+CD4+CD8-CD45RO+ cells for memory CD4+ T cells. Positive selection with CD4 microbeads enriched total CD4+ T cells. The CDR3 loop spans 16 amino acids. Germline CDR1 LGHNA, CDR2 YSLEER. Trimming pared 3 bases from V and 4 bases from J, leaving 19 bases between. Sequencing used immunoSEQ multiplex PCR; TCRdb keeps in-frame clones, though not all of them. The sample holds 55,000 to 65,000 clones, 82% seen once. This clonotype originated in an adult in good health and CMV-seronegative. The sequencing input was memory CD4+ T cells from blood. The V and J genes are TRBV4-3 and TRBJ2-7; TRBD1 is a possible D gene (6 bases). The CDR3 here is CASSHSFDRKKYEQYF. CDR3 coding DNA: TGCGCCAGCAGCCATTCCTTTGACAGGAAGAAATACGAGCAGTACTTC.